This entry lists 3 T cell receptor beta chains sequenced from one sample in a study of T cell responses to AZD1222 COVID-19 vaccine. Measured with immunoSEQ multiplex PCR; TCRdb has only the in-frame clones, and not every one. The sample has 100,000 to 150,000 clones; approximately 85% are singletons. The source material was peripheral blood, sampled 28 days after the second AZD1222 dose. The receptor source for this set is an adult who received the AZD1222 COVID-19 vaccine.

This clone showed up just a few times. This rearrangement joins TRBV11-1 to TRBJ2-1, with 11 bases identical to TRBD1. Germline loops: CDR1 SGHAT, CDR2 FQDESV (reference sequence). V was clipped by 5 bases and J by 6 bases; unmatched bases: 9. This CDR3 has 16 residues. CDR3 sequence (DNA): TGTGCCAGCAGCGAAGTCGGGACAGGGGGTTTCAATGAGCAGTTCTTC. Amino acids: CASSEVGTGGFNEQFF. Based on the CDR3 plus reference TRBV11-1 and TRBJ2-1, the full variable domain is EAEVAQSPRYKITEKSQAVAFWCDPISGHATLYWYRQILGQGPELLVQFQDESVVDDSQLPKDRFSAERLKGVDSTLKIQPAELGDSAMYLCASSEVGTGGFNEQFFGPGTRLTVL.

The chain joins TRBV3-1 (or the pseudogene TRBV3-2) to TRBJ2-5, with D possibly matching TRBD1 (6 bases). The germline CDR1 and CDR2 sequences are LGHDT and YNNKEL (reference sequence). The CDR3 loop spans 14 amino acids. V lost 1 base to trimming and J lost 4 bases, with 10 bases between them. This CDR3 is CASSQGGGGETQYF. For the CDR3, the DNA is TGTGCCAGCAGCCAAGGAGGGGGTGGAGAGACCCAGTACTTC.

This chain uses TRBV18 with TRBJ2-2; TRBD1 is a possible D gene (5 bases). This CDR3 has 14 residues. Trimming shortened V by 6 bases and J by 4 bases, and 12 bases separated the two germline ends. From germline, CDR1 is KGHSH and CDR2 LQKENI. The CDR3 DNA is TGTGCCAGCTCGTCAAAACAGGTCACCGGGGAGCTGTTTTTT. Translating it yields CASSSKQVTGELFF.